This T cell receptor (beta chain) emerged from a study of T cell responses to AZD1222 COVID-19 vaccine. Investigators merged groups given second doses at roughly 4 or roughly 12 weeks. The germline V gene encodes CDR1 MGHRA and CDR2 YSYEKL. The V gene lost 0 bases and the J gene lost 1 base, with 12 bases spanning the gap. The CDR3 consists of 16 residues. Study-wide points: Epitopes outside B.1.351 and B.1.1.7 mutated regions reportedly drew nearly half of spike TCRs. Baseline testing showed seropositivity in only five or six AZD1222 recipients. Clonal diversity was possibly underestimated, and the donors were mostly white British, with more females.

Concerning this clone itself: Its matching antigen is unknown.

The protocol was immunoSEQ multiplex PCR, while the TCRdb copy is restricted to in-frame clones and leaves out a portion. The sample holds about 150,000 clones, 91% seen once. The input for sequencing was peripheral blood, taken 28 days after the second AZD1222 dose. This chain links TRBV4-1 with TRBJ1-1; a weak D match, TRBD1 (6 bases). This clonotype was obtained from an adult who received the AZD1222 COVID-19 vaccine. CDR3 sequence (DNA): TGCGCCAGCAGCCAAGAGAAAAGGGGGGGGAACACTGAAGCTTTCTTT. This encodes CASSQEKRGGNTEAFF.